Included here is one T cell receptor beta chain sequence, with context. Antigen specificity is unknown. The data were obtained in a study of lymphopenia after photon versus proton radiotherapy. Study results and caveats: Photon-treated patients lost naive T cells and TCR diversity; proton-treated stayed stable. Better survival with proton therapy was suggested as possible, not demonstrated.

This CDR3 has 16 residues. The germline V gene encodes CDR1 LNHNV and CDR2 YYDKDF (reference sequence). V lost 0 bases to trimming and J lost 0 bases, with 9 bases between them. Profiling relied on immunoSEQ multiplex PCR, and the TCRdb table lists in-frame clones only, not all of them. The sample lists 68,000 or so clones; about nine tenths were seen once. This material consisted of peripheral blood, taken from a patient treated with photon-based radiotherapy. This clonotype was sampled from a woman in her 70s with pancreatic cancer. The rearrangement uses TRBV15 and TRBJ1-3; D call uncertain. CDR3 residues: CATSRDPTFSGNTIYF. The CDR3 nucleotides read TGTGCCACCAGCAGAGATCCGACTTTCTCTGGAAACACCATATATTTT.